This T cell receptor (beta chain) was identified in a study of T cells after yellow fever vaccination. Overall study: Those fractions that held only low numbers of cells were prepared using the SMART-Seq v4 Ultra Low Input RNA kit.

Template-switching 5'RACE yielded the TCR cDNA; a universal primer site and UMIs were added in the process. TCRdb called the 5' RACE reads again in MiXCR, with one record for every CDR3 protein. The data show about 400,000 distinct CDR3 sequences, over 5% seen once. This clonotype was detected many times. What it binds is unknown. Study-wide results and limits: Weaker in magnitude, the secondary response showed a faster peak on day 5 versus 15. At 96% for CD4 and just over 85% for CD8, most primary-vaccination clones showed up again after the booster.

The sequence was collected from a man under 40 who received the YFV17D yellow fever vaccine. The sample in question was PBMCs, obtained 5 days after the yellow fever booster vaccination.

The CDR3 loop is CASTPPGTGTYNEQFF. The DNA of the CDR3 is TGTGCCAGCACCCCCCCCGGGACGGGGACCTACAATGAGCAGTTCTTC. The chain recombines TRBV7-2 with TRBJ2-1; D is tentatively TRBD1 or TRBD2 (5 bases each). Germline CDR1 reads SGHTA; CDR2 reads FQGNSA. CDR3 length: 16 amino acids. V lost 7 bases to trimming and J lost 2 bases, with 18 bases between them. Supplemented by reference TRBV7-2 and TRBJ2-1, the full variable domain reads GAGVSQSPSNKVTEKGKDVELRCDPISGHTALYWYRQSLGQGLEFLIYFQGNSAPDKSGLPSDRFSAERTGGSVSTLTIQRTQQEDSAVYLCASTPPGTGTYNEQFFGPGTRLTVL.